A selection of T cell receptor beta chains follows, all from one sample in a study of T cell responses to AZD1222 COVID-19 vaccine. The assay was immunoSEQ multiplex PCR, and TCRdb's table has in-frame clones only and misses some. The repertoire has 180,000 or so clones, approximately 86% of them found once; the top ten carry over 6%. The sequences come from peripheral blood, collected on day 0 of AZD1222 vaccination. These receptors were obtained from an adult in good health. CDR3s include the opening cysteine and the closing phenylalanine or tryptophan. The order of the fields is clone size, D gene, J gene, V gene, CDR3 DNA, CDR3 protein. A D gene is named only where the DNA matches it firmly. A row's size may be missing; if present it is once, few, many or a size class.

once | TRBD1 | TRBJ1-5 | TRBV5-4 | TGTGCCAGCAGCCTACAGGGGTTCAATCAGCCCCAGCATTTT | CASSLQGFNQPQHF
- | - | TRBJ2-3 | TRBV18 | TGTGCCAGCTCACCGGACGATACGCAGTATTTT | CASSPDDTQYF
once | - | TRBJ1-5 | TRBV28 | TGTGCCAGCAGTTCCAACAAAATGGGGGACGGAAGGACTCAGCCCCAGCATTTT | CASSSNKMGDGRTQPQHF
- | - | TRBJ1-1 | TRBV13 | TGTGCCAGCAGCTTCCGGGGTGTCACTGAAGCTTTCTTT | CASSFRGVTEAFF
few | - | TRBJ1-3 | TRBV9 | TGTGCCAGCAGCGTAGAAGACAGGCTCTCTGGAAACACCATATATTTT | CASSVEDRLSGNTIYF
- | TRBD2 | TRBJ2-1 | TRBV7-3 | TGTGCCAGCAGCCCAGGACTAGCCTCCTACAATGAGCAGTTCTTC | CASSPGLASYNEQFF
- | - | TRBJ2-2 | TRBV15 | TGTGCCACCAGCACGCGGGGCGCCCAGCATACCGGGGAGCTGTTTTTT | CATSTRGAQHTGELFF
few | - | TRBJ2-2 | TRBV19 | TGTGCCAGTAGGTCGACATGGGGGGATCCTCAGGCCGGGGAGCTGTTTTTT | CASRSTWGDPQAGELFF
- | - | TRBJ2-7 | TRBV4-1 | TGCGCCAGCAGCCAAGTCGGCACAGGGAGGTACGAGCAGTACTTC | CASSQVGTGRYEQYF
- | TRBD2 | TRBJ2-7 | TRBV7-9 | TGTGCCAGCAGCCCACTAGCGGGGGGGAGGACCTACGAGCAGTACTTC | CASSPLAGGRTYEQYF
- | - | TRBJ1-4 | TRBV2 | TGTGCCAGCAGTGAAGATATGGAGTTTAATGAAAAACTGTTTTTT | CASSEDMEFNEKLFF
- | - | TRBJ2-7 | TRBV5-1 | TGCGCCAGCGCACACAGGATCGGGGGCTACGACTCCTACGAGCAGTACTTC | CASAHRIGGYDSYEQYF
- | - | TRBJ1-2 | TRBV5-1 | TGCGCCAGCAGTGAGGGGGGGAACTATGGCTACACCTTC | CASSEGGNYGYTF
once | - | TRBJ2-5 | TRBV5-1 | TGCGCCAGCAGTCCTCAGTCGACGGGAGAGACCCAGTACTTC | CASSPQSTGETQYF
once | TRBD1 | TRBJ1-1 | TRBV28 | TGTGCCAGCAGTTTATTAACAGGGGGAAACACTGAAGCTTTCTTT | CASSLLTGGNTEAFF
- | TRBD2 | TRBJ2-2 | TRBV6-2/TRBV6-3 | TGTGCCAGCAGTTACGCGGGGGGAAGGACCGGGGAGCTGTTTTTT | CASSYAGGRTGELFF
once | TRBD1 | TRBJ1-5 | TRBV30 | TGTGCCTGGAGTGTAAACAGGGGTCTGGGGAGCAATCAGCCCCAGCATTTT | CAWSVNRGLGSNQPQHF
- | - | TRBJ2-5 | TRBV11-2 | TGTGCCAGCAGCTTAGTGTTAGGCGGGGGCGGTGAGACCCAGTACTTC | CASSLVLGGGGETQYF
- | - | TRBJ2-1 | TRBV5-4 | TGTGCCAGCAGCTTCAACTCGCCTTCCTACAATGAGCAGTTCTTC | CASSFNSPSYNEQFF
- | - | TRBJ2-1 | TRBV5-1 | TGCGCCAGCAGCTTTACGGGGGCCGTCAATGAGCAGTTCTTC | CASSFTGAVNEQFF
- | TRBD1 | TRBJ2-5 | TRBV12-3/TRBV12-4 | TGTGCCAGCAGTACGGGGACAGGAGAGACCCAGTACTTC | CASSTGTGETQYF
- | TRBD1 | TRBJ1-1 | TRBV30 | TGTGCCTGGGGGACAGGGGGCACTGAAGCTTTCTTT | CAWGTGGTEAFF
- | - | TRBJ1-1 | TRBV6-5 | TGTGCCAGCACCCGGGCTGGGGCCACTTTCTTT | CASTRAGATFF
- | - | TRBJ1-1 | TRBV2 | TGTGCCAGCCTGACACGGAACACTGAAGCTTTCTTT | CASLTRNTEAFF
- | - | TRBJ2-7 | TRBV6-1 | TGTGCCAGCAGTGAAGCGGGTGACCAATACGAGCAGTACTTC | CASSEAGDQYEQYF
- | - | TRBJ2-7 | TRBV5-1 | TGCGCCAGCAGCTTGATTGGGGCAGTAGTTGCCGAGCAGTACTTC | CASSLIGAVVAEQYF
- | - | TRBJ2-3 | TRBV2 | TGTGCCAGCAGTAGGGACTCCACAGATACGCAGTATTTT | CASSRDSTDTQYF
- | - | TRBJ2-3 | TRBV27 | TGTGCCAGCAGTTTATGGGGGTTGAGAGATACGCAGTATTTT | CASSLWGLRDTQYF
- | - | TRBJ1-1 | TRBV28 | TGTGCCAGCAAATTTTATGGCGGGCTGGGGGCCCTAAACACTGAAGCTTTCTTT | CASKFYGGLGALNTEAFF
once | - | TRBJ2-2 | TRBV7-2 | TGTGCCAGCAGCTTTATTGGCGGGGAGCTGTTTTTT | CASSFIGGELFF
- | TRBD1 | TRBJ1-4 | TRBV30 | TGTGCCTGGGGAAGACAGGGAGGAAGGGAAAAACTGTTTTTT | CAWGRQGGREKLFF
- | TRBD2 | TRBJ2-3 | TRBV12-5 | TGTGCTAGTGGTTGGGGAGGGACCCCTCAAGATACGCAGTATTTT | CASGWGGTPQDTQYF
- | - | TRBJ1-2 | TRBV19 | TGTGCCAGTACACCGACAGTTATCGGTGGCTACACCTTC | CASTPTVIGGYTF
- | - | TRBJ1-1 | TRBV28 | TGTGCCAGCGGAATTGCAGCTTTCTTT | CASGIAAFF
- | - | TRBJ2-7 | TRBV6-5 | TGTGCCAGCAGCTACCTCCGGACAGAGACCCCCTACGAGCAGTACTTC | CASSYLRTETPYEQYF
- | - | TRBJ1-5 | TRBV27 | TGTGCCAGCAGTCCAGAAATGAGGCGCAATCAGCCCCAGCATTTT | CASSPEMRRNQPQHF
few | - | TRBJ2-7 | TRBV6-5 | TGTGCCAGCCTGCTCGACCACGAGCAGTACTTC | CASLLDHEQYF
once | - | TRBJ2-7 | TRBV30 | TGTGCCTGGAGTGTCGCCAGGGACTACGAGCAGTACTTC | CAWSVARDYEQYF
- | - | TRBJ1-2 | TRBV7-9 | TGTGCCAGCAGCCCCAAAGTCGGAGGCCACGCCGGCTACACCTTC | CASSPKVGGHAGYTF
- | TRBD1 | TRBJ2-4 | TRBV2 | TGTGCCAGCAGTGGGCCCTCGGGACAGCCAGCCAAAAACATTCAGTACTTC | CASSGPSGQPAKNIQYF
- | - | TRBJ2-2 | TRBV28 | TGTGCCAGCGGGTCGAACACCGGGGAGCTGTTTTTT | CASGSNTGELFF
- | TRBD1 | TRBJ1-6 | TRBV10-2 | TGCGCCAGCAGTGAGGGAAAGGGGGCTCTCAGGGATTCACCCCTCCACTTT | CASSEGKGALRDSPLHF
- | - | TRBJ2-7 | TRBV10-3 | TGTGCCATCAGTGAGGCCAGGGGACTGTACGAGCAGTACTTC | CAISEARGLYEQYF
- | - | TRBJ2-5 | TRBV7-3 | TGTGCCAGCAGCTTATGGGCAGGAGAGACCCAGTACTTC | CASSLWAGETQYF
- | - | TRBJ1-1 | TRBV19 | TGTGCCAGTAGTCAGCCTCCACAGGGTTCAGCTTTCTTT | CASSQPPQGSAFF
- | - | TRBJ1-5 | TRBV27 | TGTGCCAGCAGTTTATCTCCCGTGACTAATCAGCCCCAGCATTTT | CASSLSPVTNQPQHF
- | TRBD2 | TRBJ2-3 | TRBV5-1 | TGCGCCAGCAGCGCTACTAGCGGCACAGATACGCAGTATTTT | CASSATSGTDTQYF
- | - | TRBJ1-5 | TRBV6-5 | TGTGCCAGCAGCGTGACTCAGCCCCAGCATTTT | CASSVTQPQHF
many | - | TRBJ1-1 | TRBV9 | TGTGCCAGCAGCGCCTCGCAGTTGAACACTGAAGCTTTCTTT | CASSASQLNTEAFF
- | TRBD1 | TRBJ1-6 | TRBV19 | TGTGCCAGTAGTCCCCGACAGGGTTCACCCCTCCACTTT | CASSPRQGSPLHF
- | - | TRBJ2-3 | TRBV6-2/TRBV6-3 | TGTGCCAGCAGTTCCAGTTCAGATACGCAGTATTTT | CASSSSSDTQYF